Each of the 32 T cell receptor beta chains below was sequenced from the same sample in a study of Ad26.COV2.S vaccination and SARS-CoV-2 variants. As for treatment: roughly 18 received Ad26.COV2.S at low or high dose, single or two shots; roughly five received placebo; per-sample allocation not given. Specimen acquisition occurred on day 63 following the initial vaccine or placebo injection. The method was immunoSEQ multiplex PCR; TCRdb's version includes in-frame clones alone and lacks a portion of them. The table has fewer than 400,000 clones, under 90% seen once. The sample consisted of peripheral blood, taken in a trial of Ad26.COV2.S vaccine versus placebo. The receptors were gathered from a person between 18 and 60 years old who received the Ad26.COV2.S COVID-19 vaccine or a placebo.

This clone occurred once. The chain is built from TRBV7-2 and TRBJ1-1, with TRBD1 as a possible D gene (5 bases). Germline assignment: CDR1 SGHTA and CDR2 FQGNSA. Trimming removed 9 bases at V and 1 base at J, with 9 bases between. This CDR3 contains 12 residues. CDR3 sequence reads: CASNQGNTEAFF. The CDR3 coding sequence is TGTGCCAGTAACCAGGGGAACACTGAAGCTTTCTTT.

The J gene is TRBJ2-1, the V gene TRBV5-5, with D perhaps matching TRBD2 (6 bases). V was pared by 3 bases and J by 6 bases, with 16 bases between. This CDR3 has 15 residues. The germline V gene encodes CDR1 SGHKS and CDR2 YYEKEE (reference sequence). The CDR3 nucleotides read TGTGCCAGCAGCTCGCGGGGACCTCCATCCAATGAGCAGTTCTTC. The encoded protein is CASSSRGPPSNEQFF.

This chain links TRBV7-2 with TRBJ2-3; 12 positions match TRBD2. The germline V gene encodes CDR1 SGHTA and CDR2 FQGNSA. The V segment lost 5 bases and the J segment 6 bases; nucleotides outside the gene matches: 9. The CDR3 totals 16 residues. The CDR3 nucleotides are TGTGCCAGCAGCGCGGGACTAGCGGGTTCGGTCGATACGCAGTATTTT. This gives the protein CASSAGLAGSVDTQYF.

V is TRBV5-3 and J is TRBJ1-2; no clear D. TRBV5-3 is an ORF; its function is uncertain. The CDR3 spans 24 residues. Trimming shortened V by 2 bases and J by 4 bases, and 42 bases separated the two germline ends. As DNA, the CDR3 is TGTGCCAGAAGCTTTAGTCGGCGTCCGGCGGGTGTTTTGCCGGATATAACGTCCAGCTATGGCTACACCTTC. Amino acid sequence: CARSFSRRPAGVLPDITSSYGYTF.

The gene calls are TRBV6-5 and TRBJ1-1, with 7 nucleotides matching TRBD1. The V segment lost 2 bases and the J segment 10 bases; nucleotides outside the gene matches: 7. Germline V gene data show CDR1 as MNHEY and CDR2 as SVGAGI. The CDR3 loop spans 13 amino acids. The CDR3 reads CASSYQGGGGAFF. CDR3 nucleotides: TGTGCCAGCAGTTACCAGGGGGGTGGCGGAGCTTTCTTT.

The genes are TRBV28 and TRBJ1-5, with no clear D. V lost 5 bases and J lost 9, with 20 bases in between. Germline lookup yields CDR1 MDHEN and CDR2 SYDVKM. There are 15 residues in the CDR3. CDR3 sequence: CASSTEEKGPWPQHF. The CDR3 coding sequence is TGTGCCAGCAGTACCGAAGAAAAGGGCCCTTGGCCCCAGCATTTT.

The chain combines TRBV7-2 with TRBJ1-3; possibly TRBD1 for D (6 bases). The CDR3 length is 16 residues. The germline V and J ends were trimmed by 1 base and 5 bases, with 15 bases remaining between them. The germline V gene encodes CDR1 SGHTA and CDR2 FQGNSA. The CDR3 protein is CASSLVHREIRNTIYF. CDR3 bases: TGTGCCAGCAGCTTAGTTCACAGGGAAATTAGAAACACCATATATTTT. Supplemented by reference TRBV7-2 and TRBJ1-3, the full variable domain reads GAGVSQSPSNKVTEKGKDVELRCDPISGHTALYWYRQSLGQGLEFLIYFQGNSAPDKSGLPSDRFSAERTGGSVSTLTIQRTQQEDSAVYLCASSLVHREIRNTIYFGEGSWLTVV.

V usage is TRBV19 and J usage is TRBJ1-1; TRBD1 might be the D (6 bases). The CDR3 is 17 residues long. The ends were cut back, 5 bases at V and 6 bases at J, with 25 bases in the middle. Germline V gives CDR1 LNHDA, CDR2 SQIVND (reference sequence). The CDR3 DNA sequence: TGTGCCAGTAGTCCCCCGGGAAGGGGGTTTCTAGGCTCTGAAGCTTTCTTT. Protein product: CASSPPGRGFLGSEAFF.

The chain couples TRBV6-5 to TRBJ1-1, with D possibly TRBD1 on 5 matching bases. The ends were cut back, 2 bases at V and 0 bases at J, with 7 bases in the middle. The germline CDR1 and CDR2 sequences are MNHEY and SVGAGI. The CDR3 extends over 14 amino acids. The CDR3 nucleotides read TGTGCCAGCAGTTACAGGGACGTGAACACTGAAGCTTTCTTT. Residues: CASSYRDVNTEAFF.

CDR3 DNA sequence: TGTGCCTGGGATCGAGGCCATACTAATCAGCCCCAGCATTTT. This gives the protein CAWDRGHTNQPQHF. The chain couples TRBV30 to TRBJ1-5; D unclear. The V end lost 5 bases, the J end lost 4 bases, and 15 bases lay between the germline ends. The CDR3 spans 14 residues. In germline, CDR1 is GTSNPN, CDR2 SVGIG (reference sequence). The entire variable domain, with the rest obtained from reference TRBV30 and TRBJ1-5, is as follows: SQTIHQWPATLVQPVGSPLSLECTVEGTSNPNLYWYRQAAGRGLQLLFYSVGIGQISSEVPQNLSASRPQDRQFILSSKKLLLSDSGFYLCAWDRGHTNQPQHFGDGTRLSIL.

The chain joins TRBV19 to TRBJ1-2, with D tentatively TRBD1 (6 bases). CDR1 LNHDA and CDR2 SQIVND come from the germline V gene (reference sequence). This CDR3 contains 16 residues. The ends were cut back, 8 bases at V and 4 bases at J, with 23 bases in the middle. The CDR3 region has the DNA TGTGCCAGTGCCGCACCAAACAGGGTTATAAGCTATGGCTACACCTTC. Its protein product is CASAAPNRVISYGYTF.

This chain connects TRBV3-1 (or the pseudogene TRBV3-2) to TRBJ2-1; 13 bases map to TRBD2. The CDR3 contains 18 residues. Germline V gene data show CDR1 as LGHDT and CDR2 as YNNKEL (reference sequence). Trimming removed 2 bases from V and 5 bases from J; junction bases left unmatched: 9. CDR3 sequence (DNA): TGTGCCAGCAGCCAAAACTGGACCGGGACTAGCGGGGACAATGAGCAGTTCTTC. Amino acid sequence: CASSQNWTGTSGDNEQFF.

V and J are TRBV6-5 and TRBJ2-1, with 9 bases identical to TRBD2. This CDR3 comprises 15 residues. Germline V gene sequence: CDR1 MNHEY, CDR2 SVGAGI. Trimming took 5 bases from V and 6 from J; bases not matched to a gene: 8. CDR3 sequence: CASSPLGLAGNEQFF. CDR3 DNA: TGTGCCAGCAGTCCTTTGGGACTAGCCGGCAATGAGCAGTTCTTC.

The chain recombines TRBV24-1 with TRBJ1-5; D uncertain. The CDR3 runs to 16 residues. The germline V gene has CDR1 KGHDR and CDR2 SFDVKD. V lost 4 bases, J lost 7 bases, and 19 bases lay in between. CDR3 nucleotide sequence: TGTGCCACCAGTGACTTGACTACTTCGCAATGGCAGCCCCAGCATTTT. Residues: CATSDLTTSQWQPQHF.

The rearrangement joins TRBV7-6 to TRBJ1-1, with D possibly matching TRBD1 (6 bases). Germline V gives CDR1 SGHVS, CDR2 FNYEAQ. The CDR3 has 15 amino acids. V lost 5 bases and J 0 bases, leaving 13 bases between the germline ends. The CDR3 reads CASSPRQGMNTEAFF. The CDR3 DNA sequence: TGTGCCAGCAGCCCCCGGCAGGGGATGAACACTGAAGCTTTCTTT.

The chain employs TRBV7-9 and TRBJ2-7, with D perhaps TRBD1 (6 bases). Trimming left V 5 bases short and J 0 bases short, with 11 bases between. The CDR3 totals 14 residues. From germline, CDR1 is SEHNR and CDR2 FQNEAQ (reference sequence). The CDR3 region is CASSPDSSSYEQYF. CDR3 sequence (DNA): TGTGCCAGCAGCCCGGACAGTAGCTCCTACGAGCAGTACTTC. Full variable domain (missing parts from reference TRBV7-9 and TRBJ2-7): DTGVSQNPRHKITKRGQNVTFRCDPISEHNRLYWYRQTLGQGPEFLTYFQNEAQLEKSRLLSDRFSAERPKGSFSTLEIQRTEQGDSAMYLCASSPDSSSYEQYFGPGTRLTVT.

The chain is built from TRBV7-2 and TRBJ2-1; D is unresolved. CDR3 length equals 13 residues. CDR1 and CDR2 from the germline V gene are SGHTA and FQGNSA. V was clipped by 4 bases and J by 4 bases, with 8 bases between them. The CDR3 loop reads CASSSGVYNEQFF. CDR3 DNA: TGTGCCAGCAGCTCCGGAGTATACAATGAGCAGTTCTTC.

The chain uses TRBV28 and TRBJ1-2; D not resolved. The CDR3 is 16 amino acids. Trimming shortened V by 2 bases and J by 0 bases, and 13 bases separated the two germline ends. Germline loops: CDR1 MDHEN, CDR2 SYDVKM. The chain's CDR3 is CASSLMAAYTNYGYTF. CDR3 nucleotide sequence: TGTGCCAGCAGTTTAATGGCAGCCTATACTAACTATGGCTACACCTTC.

The rearrangement uses TRBV6-1 and TRBJ2-1; possibly TRBD1 for D (5 bases). The CDR3 contains 16 residues. V lost 1 base and J lost 4, with 14 bases in between. Germline values: CDR1 MNHNS, CDR2 SASEGT. The CDR3 coding sequence is TGTGCCAGCAGTGAAGGTGTGTGGGGCGTTTACAATGAGCAGTTCTTC. Protein: CASSEGVWGVYNEQFF.

The chain has TRBV7-2 and TRBJ1-5, with D perhaps matching TRBD1 (6 bases). Per the germline V gene, CDR1 is SGHTA and CDR2 is FQGNSA. This CDR3 region has 18 residues. V dropped 4 bases and J dropped 3 bases, with 22 bases sitting between them. The chain's CDR3 is CASSSSGGGRGFNQPQHF. The CDR3 bases are TGTGCCAGCAGCTCCTCTGGAGGGGGGAGAGGTTTCAATCAGCCCCAGCATTTT.

The J gene is TRBJ2-2, the V gene TRBV5-5; a weak D match, TRBD1 (5 bases). CDR1 is SGHKS and CDR2 is YYEKEE in the germline V gene (reference sequence). The CDR3 covers 16 residues. Trimming shortened V by 0 bases and J by 1 base, and 10 bases separated the two germline ends. The CDR3 nucleotides are TGTGCCAGCAGCTTGGAACAGGTCGGGAACACCGGGGAGCTGTTTTTT. It encodes CASSLEQVGNTGELFF.

The CDR3 spells CASSSLTGTTDTQYF. CDR3 sequence (DNA): TGTGCCAGCAGCTCACTGACAGGGACCACAGATACGCAGTATTTT. V usage is TRBV7-9 and J usage is TRBJ2-3, with 7 bases identical to TRBD1. CDR1 SEHNR and CDR2 FQNEAQ come from the germline V gene (reference sequence). The CDR3 runs to 15 residues. V lost 4 bases and J lost 2; bases outside the gene matches: 6.

V and J are TRBV18 and TRBJ2-7; D gene uncertain. Germline-derived CDR1 and CDR2 are KGHSH and LQKENI. Trimming left V 3 bases short and J 4 bases short, with 13 bases between. The CDR3 runs to 14 residues. The CDR3 loop is CASSPQSSSYEQYV. The DNA for the CDR3 is TGTGCCAGCTCACCGCAGTCTAGTTCTTACGAGCAGTACGTC.

V gene TRBV28 combines with J gene TRBJ2-7, with a tentative D call TRBD1 (5 bases). Germline V gene data show CDR1 as MDHEN and CDR2 as SYDVKM. Deletions cut 5 bases from V and 3 bases from J, with 11 bases between. The CDR3 extends over 13 amino acids. Written as DNA, the CDR3 is TGTGCCAGCAGTCCTGGACACGTCTACGAGCAGTACTTC. Translating gives CASSPGHVYEQYF.

This clone was recorded a few times. This chain links TRBV13 with TRBJ2-7; D may be TRBD1 (6 bases). Trimming left V 5 bases short and J 2 bases short, with 13 bases between. CDR3 length: 14 residues. Per germline, CDR1 PRHDT and CDR2 FYEKMQ (reference sequence). The CDR3 is CASSPSDRPYEQYV. In nucleotides, the CDR3 is TGTGCCAGCAGCCCCTCGGACAGACCCTACGAGCAGTACGTC.

The chain recombines TRBV18 with TRBJ2-1, with 9 bases that match TRBD2. Germline CDR1 and CDR2: KGHSH and LQKENI. Trimming cost V 6 bases and J 4 bases; bases outside gene matches: 10. The CDR3 is 16 amino acids. The CDR3 coding sequence is TGTGCCAGCTCGAATAGACTAGCGGAGATGTACAATGAGCAGTTCTTC. The encoded protein is CASSNRLAEMYNEQFF.

V gene TRBV6-2 or TRBV6-3 combines with J gene TRBJ2-1; TRBD2 agrees at 11 bases. The CDR3 covers 15 residues. Trimming cost V 5 bases and J 3 bases; bases outside gene matches: 3. CDR1 and CDR2 (germline): MNHEY, SVGEGT. CDR3: CASSLGLAGYNEQFF. The CDR3 region has the DNA TGTGCCAGCAGTCTCGGACTAGCGGGCTACAATGAGCAGTTCTTC.

This sequence joins TRBV9 and TRBJ2-6; D might be TRBD1 (6 bases). The CDR3 is made up of 14 amino acids. Deletions cut 3 bases from V and 12 bases from J, with 16 bases between. Germline lookup yields CDR1 SGDLS and CDR2 YYNGEE. CDR3 nucleotides: TGTGCCAGCAGCGAGGGGGACGGAAACAGCGTCCTGACTTTC. It specifies CASSEGDGNSVLTF. The full variable domain, its missing parts supplied by reference TRBV9 and TRBJ2-6, is DSGVTQTPKHLITATGQRVTLRCSPRSGDLSVYWYQQSLDQGLQFLIQYYNGEERAKGNILERFSAQQFPDLHSELNLSSLELGDSALYFCASSEGDGNSVLTFGAGSRLTVL.

The chain carries TRBV7-9 and TRBJ2-2, with 13 bases fitting TRBD2. The ends lost 1 base at V and 6 bases at J; junction bases unmatched: 5. The CDR3 spans 17 residues. Germline V lookup: CDR1 SEHNR, CDR2 FQNEAQ (reference sequence). The chain's CDR3 is CASSLVEGLAGPGELFF. The CDR3 DNA reads as TGTGCCAGCAGCTTAGTTGAGGGACTAGCGGGACCCGGGGAGCTGTTTTTT.

This clone was seen a single time. The chain carries TRBV25-1 and TRBJ1-1, with a weak D call TRBD1 (6 bases). The CDR3 is 14 amino acids. Trimming pared 5 bases from V and 3 bases from J, leaving 13 bases between. The germline gives CDR1 MGHDK, CDR2 SYGVNS. The CDR3 protein is CASSRTQGYTEAFF. The CDR3 DNA follows: TGTGCCAGCAGTCGAACGCAGGGGTACACTGAAGCTTTCTTT.

The CDR3 loop is CASSVSTGGTDTQYF. The CDR3 nucleotides read TGCGCCAGCAGTGTAAGCACTGGGGGCACAGATACGCAGTATTTT. The chain couples TRBV10-2 to TRBJ2-3; D is unclear. The V gene's germline CDR1 is WSHSY and CDR2 SAAADI. The germline V and J ends were trimmed by 4 bases and 1 base, with 12 bases remaining between them. The CDR3 runs to 15 residues.

The chain combines TRBV4-3 with TRBJ1-1; 10 positions match TRBD1. The CDR3 is 18 amino acids. The V segment lost 0 bases and the J segment 4 bases; nucleotides outside the gene matches: 11. The V gene's germline CDR1 is LGHNA and CDR2 YSLEER. CDR3 residues: CASSQDSPGQGTGTEAFF. The DNA for the CDR3 is TGCGCCAGCAGCCAAGATTCCCCGGGACAGGGGACGGGCACTGAAGCTTTCTTT.